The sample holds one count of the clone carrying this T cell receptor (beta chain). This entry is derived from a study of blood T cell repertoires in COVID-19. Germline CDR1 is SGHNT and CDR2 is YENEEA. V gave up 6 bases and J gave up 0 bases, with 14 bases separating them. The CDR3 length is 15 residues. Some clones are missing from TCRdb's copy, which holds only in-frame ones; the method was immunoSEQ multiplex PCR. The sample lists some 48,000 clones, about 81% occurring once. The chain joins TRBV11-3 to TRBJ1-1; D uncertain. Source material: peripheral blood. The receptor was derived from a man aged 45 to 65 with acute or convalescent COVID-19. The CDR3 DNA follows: TGTGCCAGCAGTCGGAGTGGCGGGATGAACACTGAAGCTTTCTTT. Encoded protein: CASSRSGGMNTEAFF. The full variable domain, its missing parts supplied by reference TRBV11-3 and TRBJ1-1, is EAGVVQSPRYKIIEKKQPVAFWCNPISGHNTLYWYLQNLGQGPELLIRYENEEAVDDSQLPKDRFSAERLKGVDSTLKIQPAELGDSAVYLCASSRSGGMNTEAFFGQGTRLTVV.